The sequence of this T cell receptor beta chain was determined in a study of blood T cell repertoires in COVID-19 (dated by TCRdb to 2020 to 2021). Background on the whole study: The collaborator samples originated in the United States, Italy and Spain and spanned the acute and convalescent phases of COVID-19. Deeply sampled blood TCRbeta repertoires from subjects exposed to, actively infected with, or recovered from COVID-19 were included in the dataset. The repertoires were released in a freely available public database intended as a resource for research on the immune response to SARS-CoV-2. Where available, HLA class I and class II types were taken from metadata supplied by the sample provider and were not determined by assay-based typing. Samples came from the ongoing ImmuneRACE study (first 160 participants) plus 1,254 subjects from 6 global collaborators. A de-identified subject ID, COVID-19 status, age in years and sex were almost always included in the sample metadata. The material from the prospective study consisted of cDNA or gDNA derived from T cells, B-cell-depleted T cells, or PBMCs.

In regard to this clone: Its antigen target is currently unknown. No quality values exist for individual bases; no much larger clone is one base distant.

The immunoSEQ Assay, a bias-controlled multiplex PCR, was used to amplify TCRbeta CDR3 regions from genomic DNA. The authors' analysis ran thus. The number of nucleated cells in each sample was estimated from the amplification of reference gene primers within the assay. To quantify the absolute abundance of each unique TCRbeta CDR3 rearrangement, sequence reads were collapsed and filtered. Productive Simpson clonality was computed per sample as the square root of Simpson's diversity index over productive rearrangements. TCRdb holds this immuneACCESS table with in-frame rearrangements only. Some clones are missing; in checked studies, unresolved V genes explain under half, and the rest has no known cause. The V and J calls and clone size are taken from that table; D and trimming were inferred from the DNA. This sample has 150,000 to 200,000 clones in its table, and 80% to 90% of those were observed once. Approximately 2.5% of the sample is in the top ten clones.

From the cysteine through the phenylalanine, the CDR3 covers 14 amino acids. Only the CDR3 region is kept as DNA, spanning 42 bases read in frame from base 1. V gives up 0 bases and J gives up 1 base, and the segment between their germline ends measures 8 bases. Enrolling through a virtual design, the prospective study's participants ranged in age from roughly 18 to 95 years and lived across roughly 23 United States geographic areas. In the prospective study, participants were assigned to cohorts based on the clinical history participants reported in a screening survey and a study questionnaire. In the prospective study, whole blood, serum and a nasopharyngeal or oropharyngeal swab were collected from each participant by mobile phlebotomists. Participants in the prospective study had the option to provide additional blood draws and questionnaires over a roughly 2-month period. Blood samples from the prospective study were shipped frozen or at room temperature prior to DNA extraction.

Points the paper makes about the study in general: The amount of clinical and demographic metadata varied by source and participant and was provided uncurated.

The V gene is TRBV5-3 and the J gene is TRBJ2-7, with TRBD1 as a weak D call on 6 bases. TRBV5-3 counts as an open reading frame of uncertain function. The specimen was PBMCs or T cells enriched from blood (not recorded which). The receptor was derived from a woman aged 40 to 50 with acute COVID-19. The CDR3 protein is CARSLAGQSYEQYF. Read as DNA, the sequence is TGTGCCAGAAGCTTGGCAGGACAGTCCTACGAGCAGTACTTC.